This T cell receptor beta chain came from a study of shared clonotypes between healthy human individuals. CDR1 is MNHEY and CDR2 is SVGAGI in the germline V gene. Trimming took off 6 bases at V and 4 bases at J, with 11 bases between the two ends. This CDR3 has 13 residues. Generated by immunoSEQ multiplex PCR, the TCRdb table keeps only in-frame clones and is missing some. The sample lists almost 750,000 clones, just under 75% occurring once. The genes are TRBV6-5 and TRBJ2-3; D is possibly TRBD2 (6 bases). The sequence was collected from a woman under 40 in good health. Sequences were obtained from memory CD4+ T cells sorted from blood. Regarding subset: CD45RA-negative fraction. CDR3 residues: CASSSSDADTQYF. The DNA of the CDR3 is TGTGCCAGCAGCTCTAGCGACGCAGATACGCAGTATTTT.